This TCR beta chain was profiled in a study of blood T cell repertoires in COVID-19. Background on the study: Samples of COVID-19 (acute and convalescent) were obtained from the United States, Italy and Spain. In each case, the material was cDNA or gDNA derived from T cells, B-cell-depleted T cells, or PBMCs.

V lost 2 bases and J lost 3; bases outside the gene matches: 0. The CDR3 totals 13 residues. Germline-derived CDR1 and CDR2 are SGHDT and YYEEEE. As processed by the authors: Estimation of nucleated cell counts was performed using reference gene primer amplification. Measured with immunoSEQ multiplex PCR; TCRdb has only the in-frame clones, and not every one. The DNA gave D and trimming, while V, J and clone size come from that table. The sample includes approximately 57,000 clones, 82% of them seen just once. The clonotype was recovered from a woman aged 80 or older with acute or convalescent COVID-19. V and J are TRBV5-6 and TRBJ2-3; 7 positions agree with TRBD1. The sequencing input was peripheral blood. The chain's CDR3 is CASSLQGTDTQYF. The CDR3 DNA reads TGTGCCAGCAGCTTACAGGGGACAGATACGCAGTATTTT.